This TCR beta chain was observed in a study of T cells in localized non-small cell lung cancer. Repertoires were generated with immunoSEQ multiplex PCR, while TCRdb's copy carries only in-frame clones and drops some. The sample lists approximately 24,000 clones; around 90% were seen once. This CDR3 has 14 residues. Trimming stripped 4 bases from V and 1 base from J, with 11 bases between. Germline-derived CDR1 and CDR2 are SGDLS and YYNGEE. The clonotype comes from a female donor of 60 years or more with stage II squamous cell lung carcinoma. Sequencing used peripheral blood, obtained before any cancer treatment. The rearrangement links TRBV9 to TRBJ1-1; D is ambiguous. CDR3 nucleotides: TGTGCCAGCAGCTCCGGGATGAGGAACACTGAAGCTTTCTTT. This translates into CASSSGMRNTEAFF. Full variable domain (outside the CDR3, taken from reference TRBV9 and TRBJ1-1): DSGVTQTPKHLITATGQRVTLRCSPRSGDLSVYWYQQSLDQGLQFLIQYYNGEERAKGNILERFSAQQFPDLHSELNLSSLELGDSALYFCASSSGMRNTEAFFGQGTRLTVV.